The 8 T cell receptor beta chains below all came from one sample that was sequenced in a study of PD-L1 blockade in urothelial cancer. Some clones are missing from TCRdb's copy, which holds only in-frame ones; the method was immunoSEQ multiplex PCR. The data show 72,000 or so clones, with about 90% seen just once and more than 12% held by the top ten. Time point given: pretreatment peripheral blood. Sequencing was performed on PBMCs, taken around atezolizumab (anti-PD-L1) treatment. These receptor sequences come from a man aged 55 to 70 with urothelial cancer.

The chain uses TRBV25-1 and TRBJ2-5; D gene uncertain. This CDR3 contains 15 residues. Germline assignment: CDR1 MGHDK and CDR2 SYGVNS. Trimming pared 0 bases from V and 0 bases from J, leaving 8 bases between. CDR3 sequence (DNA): TGTGCCAGCAGTGAATATCTCCGGTACCAAGAGACCCAGTACTTC. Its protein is CASSEYLRYQETQYF.

In DNA, the CDR3 is TGCGCCAGCACTAGAGTCTCTAGCGCCGACACCGGGGAGCTGTTTTTT. Its translation is CASTRVSSADTGELFF. The chain employs TRBV5-1 and TRBJ2-2; D might be TRBD2 (6 bases). The V end was cut by 6 bases, the J end by 3 bases, with 18 bases between. The germline V gene has CDR1 SGHRS and CDR2 YFSETQ. The CDR3 is 16 residues long.

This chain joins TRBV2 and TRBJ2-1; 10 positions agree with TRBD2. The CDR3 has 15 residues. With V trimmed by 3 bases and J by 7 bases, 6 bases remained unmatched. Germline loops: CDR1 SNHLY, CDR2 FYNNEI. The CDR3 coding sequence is TGTGCCAGCAGTGAGGTAGCGGGGGGTTATAATGAGCAGTTCTTC. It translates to CASSEVAGGYNEQFF.

CDR3 protein: CASTKGGVGANVLTF. In nucleotides, the CDR3 is TGTGCCAGCACGAAAGGGGGGGTTGGGGCCAACGTCCTGACTTTC. The V and J genes are TRBV28 and TRBJ2-6; a possible D gene is TRBD2 (7 bases). Germline lookup yields CDR1 MDHEN and CDR2 SYDVKM. The V and J ends lost 7 bases and 3 bases respectively, with 13 bases between them. The CDR3 runs 15 residues.

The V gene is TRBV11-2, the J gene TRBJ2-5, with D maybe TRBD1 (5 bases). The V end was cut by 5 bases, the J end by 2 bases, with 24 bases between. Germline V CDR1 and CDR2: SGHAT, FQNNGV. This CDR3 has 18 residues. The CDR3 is CASSADSERTGPQETQYF. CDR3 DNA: TGTGCCAGCAGCGCAGATAGTGAGCGTACAGGACCTCAAGAGACCCAGTACTTC.

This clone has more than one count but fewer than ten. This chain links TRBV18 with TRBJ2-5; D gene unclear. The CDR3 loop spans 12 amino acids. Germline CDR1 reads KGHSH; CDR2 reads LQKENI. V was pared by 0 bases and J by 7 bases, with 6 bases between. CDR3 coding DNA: TGTGCCAGCTCACCACCGCCGGGGACCCAGTACTTC. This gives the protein CASSPPPGTQYF.

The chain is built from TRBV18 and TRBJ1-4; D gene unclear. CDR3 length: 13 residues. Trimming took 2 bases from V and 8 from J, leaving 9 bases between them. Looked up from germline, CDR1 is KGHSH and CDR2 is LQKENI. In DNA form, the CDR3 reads TGTGCCAGCTCACCAAGGCCAGCGGAAAAACTGTTTTTT. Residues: CASSPRPAEKLFF.

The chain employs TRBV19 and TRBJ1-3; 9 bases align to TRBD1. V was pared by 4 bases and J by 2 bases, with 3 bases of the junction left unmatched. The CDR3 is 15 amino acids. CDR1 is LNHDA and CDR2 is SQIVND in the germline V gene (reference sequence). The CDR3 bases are TGTGCCAGTAGTAGACGGGACAGGGCTGGAAACACCATATATTTT. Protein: CASSRRDRAGNTIYF.